This T cell receptor beta chain was identified during a study of Graves' ophthalmopathy and Graves' hyperthyroidism. Amplification of TCR beta CDR3 regions used RNA transcripts. First-round RT-PCR relied on HTBI primers, and a second-round multiplex PCR came next. A single record per CDR3 protein comes from TCRdb applying MiXCR to the multiplex PCR reads. The sample yields about 480,000 distinct CDR3 sequences, approximately 15% seen once. Germline V lookup: CDR1 SGHTA, CDR2 FQGNSA. The CDR3 loop spans 14 amino acids. V lost 1 base to trimming and J lost 8 bases, with 12 bases between them. The sample taken for sequencing was blood. This TCR came from a woman in her 30s with Graves' ophthalmopathy. This sequence joins TRBV7-2 and TRBJ1-3; D ambiguous. The CDR3 DNA follows: TGTGCCAGCAGCTTAGTAGGCAGTGGCTACACCATATATTTT. Translation gives CASSLVGSGYTIYF.